This T cell receptor (beta chain) was sequenced in a study of neurological immune-mediated disorders. Study-wide background: Relapsing-remitting disease affected approximately 31, and secondary progressive 3, of about 34 multiple sclerosis patients.

V was cut by 0 bases and J by 0 bases, with 9 bases left in between. The length of the CDR3 is 16 residues. Germline V lookup: CDR1 SGDLS, CDR2 YYNGEE. Regarding the study as a whole: There were no CDR3 amino acid sequences shared by expanded clones across subjects, a result suggesting private repertoires in all groups. HTLV-1-associated myelopathy showed the most TCR clonal expansion; multiple sclerosis the least, below healthy controls.

cDNA was made by 5'RACE with 10-nucleotide random UMIs. TCRdb re-called the 5' RACE reads with MiXCR, one entry per CDR3 protein. This sample has fewer than 60,000 distinct CDR3 sequences; 3% to 4.5% occur once, and the top ten carry approximately 7.1%. This clonotype was observed many times. What it recognizes is unknown. This chain joins TRBV9 and TRBJ1-4; no clear D gene. The receptor's source is a man aged 55 to 69 with multiple sclerosis. Sequenced sample: PBMCs. CDR3 DNA: TGTGCCAGCAGCGTAGGGTTGGTTGCAACTAATGAAAAACTGTTTTTT. This encodes CASSVGLVATNEKLFF.